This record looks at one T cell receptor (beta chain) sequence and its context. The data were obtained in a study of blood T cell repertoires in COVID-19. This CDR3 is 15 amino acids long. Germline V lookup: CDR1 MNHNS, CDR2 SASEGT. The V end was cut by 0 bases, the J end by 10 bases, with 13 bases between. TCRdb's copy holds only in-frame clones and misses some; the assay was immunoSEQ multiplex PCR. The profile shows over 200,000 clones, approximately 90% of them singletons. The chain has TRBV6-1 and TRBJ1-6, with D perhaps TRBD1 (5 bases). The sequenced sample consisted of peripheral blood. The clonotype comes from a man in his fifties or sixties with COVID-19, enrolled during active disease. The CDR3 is CASSEAAGIGSPLHF. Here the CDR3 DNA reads TGTGCCAGCAGTGAAGCGGCAGGGATCGGGTCACCCCTCCACTTT.